These T cell receptor beta chains were read from a single sample in a study of blood T cell repertoires in COVID-19. Libraries were prepared by immunoSEQ multiplex PCR; TCRdb keeps only in-frame clonotypes and omits some of them. Of about 240,000 clones listed, roughly 80% are singletons. The sequenced sample consisted of peripheral blood. These receptors were obtained from a woman younger than 35 with acute or convalescent COVID-19. CDR3s include the opening cysteine and the closing phenylalanine or tryptophan.

V gene,CDR3 protein
TRBV10-2,CASSESSGGNQPQHF
TRBV19,CASSIYTNGANVLTF
TRBV28,CASSLTPNFVEADTQYF
TRBV6-5,CASSHVLGGQPQHF
TRBV28,CASSTLTYRGWNTEAFF
TRBV24-1,CATSGTSFNPDTDTQYF
TRBV19,CASSGAGLAGPSYEQYF
TRBV7-8,CASSFNKQETQYF
TRBV5-6,CASSWPGLRDYNEQFF
TRBV3-1/TRBV3-2,CASSSTSYNEQFF
TRBV5-5,CASSRQTSYEQYF
TRBV6-1,CASSEVPGGTKNIQYF
TRBV24-1,CATSDPGGSGEAFF
TRBV7-8,CASSLWQVSNYGYTF
TRBV7-9,CASSFYSGQGLSEAFF
TRBV27,CAHRLAGYNEQFF
TRBV11-2,CASSARQGFVQPQHF
TRBV19,CASSVSGGNGYTF
TRBV10-1,CASSEFSRGFGVSTFGYTF
TRBV3-1/TRBV3-2,CASSLVRRVTYEQYF
TRBV7-6,CASSLMPGQGSGNTEAFF
TRBV10-3,CAISEPSLAGGHNEQFF
TRBV11-3,CASSLGGPSYEQYF
TRBV20-1,CSASETGSPGGTEAFF
TRBV28,CASSFPTSGTYEQYF
TRBV6-2/TRBV6-3,CASSRHASGYNEQFF
TRBV4-2,CASSQERSVGGPYEQYF
TRBV29-1,CSVERASNYGYTF
TRBV14,CASSKRTGGDRNGYTF
TRBV29-1,CSVGPSGRADETQYF
TRBV3-1/TRBV3-2,CASSQVTWGGAAYEQYF
TRBV5-1,CASSLAFASSYNSPLHF
TRBV6-4,CASSDENHNEQFF
TRBV4-2,CASRSTSGVQETQYF
TRBV7-9,CASSPYSSSPEAFF
TRBV5-1,CASSSDLSDTQYF
TRBV25-1,CASSEVDGSGAKNIQYF
TRBV4-1,CASSLSSLAGFTDTQYF
TRBV5-6,CASSSTRSSYEQYF
TRBV6-1,CASRTTGEAFF
TRBV2,CATAPAGLIYGYTF
TRBV19,CASSIVQGHTEAFF
TRBV7-2,CASSLQEQGGTGELFF
TRBV4-2,CASSQDQGLAGHNEQFF
TRBV6-2/TRBV6-3,CASSYGGSTDTQYF